Shown below are 7 T cell receptor beta chains from a single sample sequenced in a study of blood T cell repertoires in COVID-19. Sequencing used immunoSEQ multiplex PCR; TCRdb keeps in-frame clones, though not all of them. The sample lists 150,000 to 200,000 clones, around 87% occurring once. Sequenced: peripheral blood. All receptors come from a woman aged 80 or over in a cohort sampled during active or convalescent COVID-19.

V usage is TRBV13 and J usage is TRBJ1-6; D is perhaps TRBD1 (6 bases). Germline V gene lookup returns CDR1 PRHDT and CDR2 FYEKMQ (reference sequence). This CDR3 comprises 17 residues. Trimming took 4 bases from V and 2 from J, leaving 15 bases between them. DNA for the CDR3: TGTGCCAGCAGCTCATTCAACAGGGACCCCTATAATTCACCCCTCCACTTT. It is translated as CASSSFNRDPYNSPLHF.

This clone has only a few counts. This chain uses TRBV19 with TRBJ1-2; D possibly corresponds to TRBD1 (6 bases). This CDR3 spans 13 amino acids. V shed 7 bases and J shed 8 bases, with 17 bases lying between them. CDR1 and CDR2 from the germline V gene are LNHDA and SQIVND (reference sequence). The CDR3 nucleotides read TGTGCCAGTAAGGCAGGGGAACACGGGGGCTACACCTTC. Translated: CASKAGEHGGYTF.

This clone appeared a few times. V is TRBV27 and J is TRBJ1-3; no clear D. V dropped 5 bases and J dropped 2 bases, with 13 bases sitting between them. The CDR3 runs 15 residues. Germline assignment: CDR1 MNHEY and CDR2 SMNVEV (reference sequence). CDR3 region: CASSPNGEAGNTIYF. Here the CDR3 DNA reads TGTGCCAGCAGTCCTAACGGGGAGGCTGGAAACACCATATATTTT.

The V call is TRBV28, the J call TRBJ1-2; 7 bases are shared with TRBD1. Germline assignment: CDR1 MDHEN and CDR2 SYDVKM. Trimming removed 4 bases from V and 2 bases from J; junction bases left unmatched: 10. The CDR3 consists of 16 residues. Here the CDR3 DNA reads TGTGCCAGCAGTTACTTACCACCGGGACAGAACTATGGCTACACCTTC. Translating gives CASSYLPPGQNYGYTF.

In this sample, this clone turned up a few times. This CDR3 reads CASSPWDRPYRSPLHF. For the CDR3, the DNA is TGTGCCAGCAGCCCTTGGGACAGACCCTATAGGTCACCCCTCCACTTT. The V call is TRBV5-6, the J call TRBJ1-6; 7 nucleotides line up with TRBD1. J gave up 10 bases and V 4 bases, and 14 bases lay outside the gene matches. The CDR3 contains 16 residues. Per germline, CDR1 SGHDT and CDR2 YYEEEE.

The chain recombines TRBV7-2 with TRBJ2-1; 7 bases line up with TRBD2. The CDR3 length is 16 residues. Germline V CDR1 and CDR2: SGHTA, FQGNSA. V dropped 2 bases and J dropped 0; count of bases not matched to a gene: 4. The CDR3 region is CASSLNGGSSYNEQFF. CDR3 nucleotides: TGTGCCAGCAGCTTAAACGGCGGGAGCTCCTACAATGAGCAGTTCTTC.

This clone came up once. V usage is TRBV6-4 and J usage is TRBJ1-6; unclear D gene. Germline V gene lookup returns CDR1 MRHNA and CDR2 SNTAGT. V shed 8 bases and J shed 7 bases, with 12 bases lying between them. CDR3 size: 13 residues. The CDR3 sequence: CASSGSRNSPLHF. The CDR3 DNA reads TGTGCCAGCTCCGGGTCCCGAAATTCACCCCTCCACTTT.